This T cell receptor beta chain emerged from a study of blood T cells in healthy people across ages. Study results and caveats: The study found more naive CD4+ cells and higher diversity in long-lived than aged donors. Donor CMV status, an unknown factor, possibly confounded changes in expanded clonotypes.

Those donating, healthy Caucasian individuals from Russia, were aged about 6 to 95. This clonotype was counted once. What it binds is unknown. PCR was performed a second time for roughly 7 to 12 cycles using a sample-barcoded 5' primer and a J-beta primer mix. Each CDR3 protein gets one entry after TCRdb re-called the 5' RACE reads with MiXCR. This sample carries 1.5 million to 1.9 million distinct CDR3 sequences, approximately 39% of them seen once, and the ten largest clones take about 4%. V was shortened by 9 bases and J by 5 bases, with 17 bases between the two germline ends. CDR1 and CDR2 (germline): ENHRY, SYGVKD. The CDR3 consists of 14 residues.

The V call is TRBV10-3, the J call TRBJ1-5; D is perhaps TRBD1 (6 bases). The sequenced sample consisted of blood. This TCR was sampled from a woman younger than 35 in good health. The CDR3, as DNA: TGTGCCATGATGGGAGGGGGGGGTTATCAGCCCCAGCATTTT. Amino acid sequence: CAMMGGGGYQPQHF.